This T cell receptor beta chain was retrieved from a study of T cell responses to AZD1222 COVID-19 vaccine (dated by TCRdb to about 2021). With respect to the entire study: AZD1222 recipients given second doses at about 4 weeks or at about 12 weeks were pooled, since spike-specific TCR depth and breadth were not found to differ between the two schedules. A total of over 230 trial participants underwent TCR sequencing, of whom roughly 210 received two doses of AZD1222 and roughly 25 received two doses of the MenACWY control vaccine. Trial participants were enrolled into age subgroups of 18-55, 56-69 and 70-plus years, which contained about 160, 30 and 59 TCR-sequenced participants, respectively.

The study at large found these results: The 56-69-year group was small, and its depth increase did not reach significance, likely because of low power. CD4 TCRs associated with the vaccine covered the entire spike protein, and the dominant responses were in regions 160-218 and 743-854. Spike-specific TCR breadth and depth rose significantly after two AZD1222 doses compared with day 0 and with MenACWY recipients. Reportedly, close to half of the unique spike-specific TCRs recognized epitopes lying outside the regions that are mutated in the B.1.351 and B.1.1.7 variants. Because no day 14 peak-response samples were available, repertoires were characterized only after the peak T cell response. Participants were mostly white British and included more females than males, and it was suggested by the authors that clonal diversity may have been underestimated. Conclusions about previously exposed vaccinees are limited because only a handful of AZD1222 recipients were SARS-CoV-2 seropositive at baseline.

In this sample, this clone turned up once. Its antigen remains unidentified. The sample holds no much larger clone one base away, and base qualities are not on file. The CDR3 regions of human TCRbeta chains were subjected to immunosequencing. In the paper's pipeline: TCRs in the repertoires were matched against a reference library of SARS-CoV-2-specific TCRs that had been generated with the MIRA antigen-specificity platform. Breadth meant the fraction of unique TCRs that were SARS-CoV-2-associated, whereas depth meant the fraction of total T cells that were SARS-CoV-2-associated. Using the MIRA data, every spike-specific TCR was mapped to the spike region that the TCR reacted to and assigned to either a CD4 or a CD8 class. Log10-transformed breadth and depth values were compared by one-way ANOVA with Sidak's multiple comparisons tests. TCRdb retrieved this table from immuneACCESS and kept in-frame rearrangements only. Not all clones are present; in checked studies, unresolved V genes account for under half, and no reason is known for the remainder. V and J calls and clone size are given by that table; D and trimming were obtained from the DNA. In this sample the table shows around 83,000 clones, 92% of which occur a single time. The top ten clones comprise more than 4.5% of the sample.

Sample time point, as interpreted from the label and publication: baseline before first vaccination. Samples from vaccinated people were obtained from the UK trials COV001 and COV002, which included a single-blind randomized controlled phase 2/3 trial of AZD1222 (ChAdOx1 nCoV-19) in healthy adults. For TCRbeta chain sequencing, PBMC samples were collected from trial participants at day 0 and at day 28 after the second dose. The TCR comes from an adult in good health. The sample consisted of peripheral blood, taken on day 0 of AZD1222 vaccination.

At the DNA level, the sequence is TGTGCCAGCAGACAAGCTCTGGGGGCCGGGTCACCCCTCCACTTT. It translates to CASRQALGAGSPLHF. The V and J genes are TRBV6-5 and TRBJ1-6; D gene: possibly TRBD1, on 6 matching bases. The CDR3 has 15 amino acids, counting the end cysteine and phenylalanine. Left in the record is the CDR3 DNA by itself, 45 bases read in frame from the first base. V is reduced by 6 bases and J by 10 bases, leaving a spacing of 19 bases between them. From the germline V gene, CDR1 is MNHEY and CDR2 is SVGAGI.